This TCR beta chain came from a study of T cells in Graves' hyperthyroidism and ophthalmopathy. Lactation, pregnancy, other autoimmune disease or uncontrolled infection excluded patients. Diagnosing involved the use of clinical symptoms, serum thyroxine and TRAb, thyroid ultrasound and orbital computed tomography. The PBMCs were sourced from fresh peripheral blood (more than 8.5 ml). Template material for amplifying TCR beta CDR3 regions consisted of RNA transcripts. First-round RT-PCR of the TCR CDR3 relied on the HTBI primer set. MiXCR was run by TCRdb on the multiplex PCR reads, yielding one entry per CDR3 protein. The repertoire has around 520,000 distinct CDR3 sequences, approximately 14% of them found once; the top ten carry approximately 14%. This clonotype was counted a few times. Sequencing input: blood. This receptor was identified in a woman between 40 and 50 years old with Graves' hyperthyroidism.

CDR3 sequence reads: CSARDKRFAYEQYF. CDR3 nucleotide sequence: TGCAGTGCTAGAGATAAGCGCTTTGCCTACGAGCAGTACTTC. The chain combines TRBV20-1 with TRBJ2-7, with D unclear. Germline CDR1 reads DFQATT; CDR2 reads SNEGSKA (reference sequence). The CDR3 spans 14 residues. V dropped 0 bases and J dropped 2 bases, with 11 bases sitting between them.